This TCR beta chain was observed in a study of CD8 T cells in ankylosing spondylitis. This clonotype was seen many times. Its antigen is still unknown. It was by quantitative 5'-RACE with molecular barcodes that TCR beta libraries were made. One entry per CDR3 protein, called by TCRdb with MiXCR from the 5' RACE reads. The data contain about 36,000 distinct CDR3 sequences, 5.5% to 7.5% of them singletons. Findings and caveats of the study: Before this, some motif variants had been reported in reactive arthritis synovial fluid and blood.

The sequence derives from a male donor with ankylosing spondylitis or in good health (not recorded which). The sequenced sample was blood, either unsorted or a sorted T cell fraction (not recorded which).

The CDR3 reads CATSMTYRDQKRLFF. In nucleotides, the CDR3 is TGTGCCACCAGCATGACATACAGGGACCAGAAAAGACTGTTTTTT. This chain joins TRBV15 and TRBJ1-4; a possible D gene is TRBD1 (6 bases). Germline V gene sequence: CDR1 LNHNV, CDR2 YYDKDF (reference sequence). This CDR3 spans 15 amino acids. Trimming cost V 4 bases and J 13 bases, with 22 bases left between them.